These T cell receptor beta chains were read from a single sample in a study of CD8 T cells in ankylosing spondylitis. Each CDR3 protein is one row after TCRdb ran MiXCR on the 5' RACE reads. The profile shows 30,000 to 45,000 distinct CDR3 sequences, approximately 5.9% of them singletons. The source material was blood, either unsorted or a sorted T cell fraction (not recorded which). Source of these receptors: a male donor with ankylosing spondylitis or in good health (not recorded which). The CDR3 runs from the conserved cysteine through the conserved F or W. D genes are given only for firm matches. Size is omitted from some rows. Given values are once, few, many or a class for expanded clones.

>TRBJ2-7|many|TRBD2|TRBV4-1
CASSQDQGSGSYEQYF
TGCGCCAGCAGCCAAGATCAGGGTAGCGGGAGCTACGAGCAGTACTTC
>TRBJ2-1|many|-|TRBV5-1
CASSRDPSYEQFF
TGCGCCAGCAGCCGGGACCCTAGCTATGAGCAGTTCTTC
>TRBJ2-7|many|-|TRBV10-3
CAIKGTADSYEQYF
TGTGCCATCAAGGGGACGGCTGACTCCTACGAGCAGTACTTC
>TRBJ2-2|-|-|TRBV6-4
CASSELGNTGSLFF
TGTGCCAGCAGTGAGTTAGGGAACACCGGGTCGCTGTTTTTT
>TRBJ2-7|many|-|TRBV28
CASSTPDYEQYF
TGTGCCAGCTCAACTCCTGACTACGAGCAGTACTTC
>TRBJ2-3|many|TRBD2|TRBV4-3
CASSQEFGGNTDTQYF
TGCGCCAGCAGCCAAGAGTTCGGGGGGAATACAGATACGCAGTATTTT
>TRBJ2-3|few|-|TRBV29-1
CSVGDRSTQYF
TGCAGCGTTGGAGACAGGTCGACGCAGTATTTT
>TRBJ2-2|many|TRBD2|TRBV7-9
CASSRTATSGDTGELFF
TGTGCCAGCAGCCGGACCGCTACTAGCGGGGACACCGGGGAGCTGTTTTTT
>TRBJ2-5|many|TRBD2|TRBV7-8
CASSLLAGLETQYF
TGTGCCAGCAGCTTACTAGCGGGACTTGAGACCCAGTACTTC
>TRBJ2-3|many|-|TRBV24-1
CATSDPTSDTQYF
TGTGCCACCAGTGATCCAACGTCAGATACGCAGTATTTT
>TRBJ1-1|many|-|TRBV12-3/TRBV12-4
CASSQMGPGNTEAFF
TGTGCCAGCAGTCAGATGGGACCAGGGAACACTGAAGCTTTCTTT
>TRBJ1-1|many|-|TRBV5-1
CASSLDGEAFF
TGCGCCAGCAGCTTGGACGGTGAAGCTTTCTTT
>TRBJ2-3|medium-sized|-|TRBV29-1
CSVGEDTQYF
TGCAGCGTTGGAGAAGATACGCAGTATTTT
>TRBJ2-3|many|TRBD2|TRBV24-1
CATSDSAAGGPVSDTQYF
TGTGCCACCAGTGATTCTGCTGCGGGGGGGCCAGTATCAGATACGCAGTATTTT
>TRBJ2-7|many|-|TRBV20-1
CSAREIRMRNYEQYF
TGCAGTGCTAGAGAGATAAGGATGAGGAACTACGAGCAGTACTTC
>TRBJ1-1|many|-|TRBV29-1
CSVVEGMNTEAFF
TGCAGCGTTGTAGAGGGAATGAACACTGAAGCTTTCTTT
>TRBJ2-5|many|TRBD1|TRBV2
CASSQGQGIFETQYF
TGTGCCAGCAGCCAGGGACAGGGGATATTCGAGACCCAGTACTTC
>TRBJ2-2|many|TRBD2|TRBV27
CANLYAGGRTGELFF
TGTGCCAACCTCTACGCGGGAGGACGCACCGGGGAGCTGTTTTTT
>TRBJ1-1|many|TRBD1|TRBV27
CASSNFRDSEAFF
TGTGCCAGCAGTAATTTCCGGGACAGTGAAGCTTTCTTT
>TRBJ2-1|many|TRBD2|TRBV14
CASSPWGAGVGNEQFF
TGTGCCAGCAGCCCCTGGGGAGCGGGAGTGGGTAATGAGCAGTTCTTC
>TRBJ1-2|many|-|TRBV25-1
CASSEAGVPNYGYTF
TGTGCCAGCAGTGAAGCAGGCGTACCCAACTATGGCTACACCTTC
>TRBJ2-2|many|TRBD1|TRBV18
CASSRASGQGPTGELFF
TGTGCCAGCTCACGGGCATCGGGACAGGGACCAACCGGGGAGCTGTTTTTT
>TRBJ2-3|many|-|TRBV18
CASSPASTDTQYF
TGTGCCAGCTCACCCGCCTCAACAGATACGCAGTATTTT
>TRBJ2-7|many|-|TRBV12-3/TRBV12-4
CASTSGSYEQYF
TGTGCCAGCACTTCAGGGTCCTACGAGCAGTACTTC
>TRBJ1-6|many|-|TRBV9
CASSVGQYNSPLHF
TGTGCCAGCAGCGTAGGACAGTATAATTCACCCCTCCACTTT
>TRBJ2-7|many|-|TRBV12-3/TRBV12-4
CASSFEVAYEQYF
TGTGCCAGCAGTTTTGAGGTGGCCTACGAGCAGTACTTC
>TRBJ2-3|many|-|TRBV5-1
CASSFRDSRPDTQYF
TGCGCCAGCAGCTTTCGAGACTCCCGGCCAGATACGCAGTATTTT
>TRBJ1-2|many|-|TRBV5-6
CASSTGSRYYGYTF
TGTGCCAGCAGCACGGGATCACGATACTATGGCTACACCTTC
>TRBJ2-5|many|TRBD2|TRBV11-2
CASSGLAGVAETQYF
TGTGCCAGCAGCGGCCTAGCGGGAGTTGCAGAGACCCAGTACTTC
>TRBJ1-1|many|TRBD1|TRBV7-9
CASSPGTGFGGTEAFF
TGTGCCAGCAGCCCCGGGACAGGTTTTGGAGGCACTGAAGCTTTCTTT
>TRBJ2-1|many|-|TRBV5-1
CASSLDGRTARFF
TGCGCCAGCAGCTTGGACGGCAGGACAGCAAGGTTCTTC
>TRBJ2-1|many|-|TRBV28
CASSLARAKGRAYNEQFF
TGTGCCAGCAGTTTGGCGCGGGCCAAGGGAAGGGCCTACAATGAGCAGTTCTTC
>TRBJ2-1|many|-|TRBV5-1
CASSLGSSYNEQFF
TGCGCCAGCAGCTTGGGGAGCTCCTACAATGAGCAGTTCTTC
>TRBJ2-3|many|-|TRBV13
CASSLVALADTQYF
TGTGCCAGCAGCTTAGTTGCATTAGCAGATACGCAGTATTTT
>TRBJ2-1|many|-|TRBV19
CASSIILSQDEQFF
TGTGCCAGTAGTATTATTCTGTCCCAGGATGAGCAGTTCTTC
>TRBJ2-7|many|TRBD2|TRBV29-1
CSVRTSGVAYEQYF
TGCAGCGTCCGGACTAGCGGGGTCGCCTACGAGCAGTACTTC
>TRBJ1-6|many|-|TRBV20-1
CSARDHGGRNSPLHF
TGCAGTGCTAGAGATCATGGGGGGCGGAATTCACCCCTCCACTTT
>TRBJ1-1|many|-|TRBV19
CASSIGRGGVAFF
TGTGCCAGTAGTATCGGCAGGGGTGGAGTAGCTTTCTTT
>TRBJ2-5|many|-|TRBV24-1
CATSEVRDSQETQYF
TGTGCCACCAGTGAAGTCAGGGACTCCCAAGAGACCCAGTACTTC
>TRBJ2-2|many|TRBD1|TRBV15
CATSRGTGPTGELFF
TGTGCCACCAGCAGAGGGACAGGGCCGACCGGGGAGCTGTTTTTT
>TRBJ2-3|many|-|TRBV20-1
CSAGEVTASTDTQYF
TGCAGTGCAGGCGAAGTGACAGCTAGCACAGATACGCAGTATTTT
>TRBJ2-7|many|-|TRBV20-1
CSASEAVSYEQYF
TGCAGTGCTAGTGAAGCAGTCTCCTACGAGCAGTACTTC
>TRBJ2-7|once|TRBD2|TRBV20-1
CSARLAGVLEQYF
TGCAGTGCTCGGCTAGCGGGAGTCCTCGAGCAGTACTTC
>TRBJ2-6|many|-|TRBV5-1
CASSLGENSGANVLTF
TGCGCCAGCAGCTTGGGTGAGAATTCCGGGGCCAACGTCCTGACTTTC
>TRBJ2-2|many|TRBD2|TRBV12-3/TRBV12-4
CASSFSTSGYTGELFF
TGTGCCAGCAGTTTTTCGACTAGCGGGTACACCGGGGAGCTGTTTTTT
>TRBJ2-1|many|TRBD2|TRBV15
CATSRDISGGSSYNEQFF
TGTGCCACCAGCAGAGACATTAGCGGGGGAAGCTCCTACAATGAGCAGTTCTTC
>TRBJ2-3|many|-|TRBV20-1
CSASFRAGTQYF
TGCAGTGCTAGCTTCAGGGCCGGGACGCAGTATTTT
>TRBJ1-1|many|-|TRBV4-1
CASSLLGTEAFF
TGCGCCAGCAGCCTACTGGGCACTGAAGCTTTCTTT
>TRBJ2-1|many|-|TRBV11-2
CASSPNREQFF
TGTGCCAGCAGCCCCAATAGGGAGCAGTTCTTC
>TRBJ2-1|many|-|TRBV4-3
CASSPYTGAYGEQFF
TGCGCCAGCAGCCCCTACACGGGGGCCTACGGTGAGCAGTTCTTC
>TRBJ1-2|many|-|TRBV12-3/TRBV12-4
CASSLDSLNYGYTF
TGTGCCAGCAGTTTAGACAGCCTTAACTATGGCTACACCTTC
>TRBJ2-3|many|-|TRBV11-2
CASSLGRLEIGTDTQYF
TGTGCCAGCAGCTTAGGAAGGCTCGAGATCGGCACAGATACGCAGTATTTT